Sequencing of this T cell receptor beta chain was carried out in a study of human T cells and chemical hapten exposure. Study in general: In the approximately 25-week study, patients were dosed weekly with diphenylcyclopropenone on the scalp throughout.

Regarding this clonotype: Its antigen is not identified.

One entry per CDR3 protein, called by TCRdb with MiXCR from the RACE reads. The sample lists 75,000 to 90,000 distinct CDR3 sequences, roughly 10% occurring once. Germline-derived CDR1 and CDR2 are SEHNR and FQNEAQ (reference sequence). The V end lost 0 bases, the J end lost 6 bases, and 9 bases lay between the germline ends. CDR3 length: 13 amino acids. Study observations and caveats: It was expanded TCRs that formed significantly more large CDR3 similarity clusters than controls did.

Time point of the sample: patch test 1, 2 weeks after DPC sensitization. The treatment denotes: therapeutic diphenylcyclopropenone sensitization with weekly scalp DPC. Patches went on only after blood had been drawn each time. This sample comprised whole blood, obtained in connection with sensitization to the hapten diphenylcyclopropenone (DPC). The rearrangement joins TRBV7-9 to TRBJ2-7; possibly TRBD2 for D (5 bases). This receptor was identified in a woman between 55 and 75 years old with alopecia areata. Some clones in this sample may be carry-over from other donors' samples. CDR3 residues: CASSLAPSGEQYF. The CDR3 DNA sequence: TGTGCCAGCAGCTTAGCGCCCAGCGGCGAGCAGTACTTC.